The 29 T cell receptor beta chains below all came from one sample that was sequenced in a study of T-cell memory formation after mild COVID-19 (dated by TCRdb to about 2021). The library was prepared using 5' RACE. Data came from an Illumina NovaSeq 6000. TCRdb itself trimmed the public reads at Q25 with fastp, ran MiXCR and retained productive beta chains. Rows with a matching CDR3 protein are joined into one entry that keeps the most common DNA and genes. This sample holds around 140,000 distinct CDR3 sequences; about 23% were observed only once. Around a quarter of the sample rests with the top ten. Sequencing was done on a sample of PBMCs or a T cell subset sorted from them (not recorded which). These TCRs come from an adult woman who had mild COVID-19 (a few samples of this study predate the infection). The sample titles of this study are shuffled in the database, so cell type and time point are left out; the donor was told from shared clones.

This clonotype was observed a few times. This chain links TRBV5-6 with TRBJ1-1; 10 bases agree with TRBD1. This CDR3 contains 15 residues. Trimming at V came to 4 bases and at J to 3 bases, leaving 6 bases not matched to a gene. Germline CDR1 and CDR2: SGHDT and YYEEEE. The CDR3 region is CASSPGQGRDTEAFF. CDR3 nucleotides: TGTGCCAGCAGCCCGGGACAGGGGCGGGACACTGAAGCTTTCTTT.

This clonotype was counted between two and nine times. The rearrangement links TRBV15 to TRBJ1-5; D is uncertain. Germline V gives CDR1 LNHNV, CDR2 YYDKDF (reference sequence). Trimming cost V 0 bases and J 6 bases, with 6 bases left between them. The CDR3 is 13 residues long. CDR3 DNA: TGTGCCACCAGCAGAGATGTGGGTCAGCCCCAGCATTTT. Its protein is CATSRDVGQPQHF.

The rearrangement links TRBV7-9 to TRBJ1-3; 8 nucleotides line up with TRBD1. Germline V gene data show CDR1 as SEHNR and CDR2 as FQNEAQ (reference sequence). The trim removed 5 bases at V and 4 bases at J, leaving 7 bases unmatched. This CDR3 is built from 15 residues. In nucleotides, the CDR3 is TGTGCCAGCAGCCCCAGACAGGGGCCAGGAAACACCATATATTTT. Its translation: CASSPRQGPGNTIYF.

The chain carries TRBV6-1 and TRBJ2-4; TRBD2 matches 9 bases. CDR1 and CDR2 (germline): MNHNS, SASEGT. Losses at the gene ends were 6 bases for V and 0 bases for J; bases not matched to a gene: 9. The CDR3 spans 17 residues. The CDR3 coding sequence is TGTGCCAGCAGAGGCAGACTAGCGGAACTAGCCAAAAACATTCAGTACTTC. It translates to CASRGRLAELAKNIQYF.

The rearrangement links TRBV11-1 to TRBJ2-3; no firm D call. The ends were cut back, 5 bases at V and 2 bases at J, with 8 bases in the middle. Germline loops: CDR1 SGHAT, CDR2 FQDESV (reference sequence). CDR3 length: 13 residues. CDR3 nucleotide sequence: TGTGCCAGCAGCCCCCTTTACACAGATACGCAGTATTTT. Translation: CASSPLYTDTQYF. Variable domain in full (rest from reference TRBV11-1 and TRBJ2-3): EAEVAQSPRYKITEKSQAVAFWCDPISGHATLYWYRQILGQGPELLVQFQDESVVDDSQLPKDRFSAERLKGVDSTLKIQPAELGDSAMYLCASSPLYTDTQYFGPGTRLTVL.

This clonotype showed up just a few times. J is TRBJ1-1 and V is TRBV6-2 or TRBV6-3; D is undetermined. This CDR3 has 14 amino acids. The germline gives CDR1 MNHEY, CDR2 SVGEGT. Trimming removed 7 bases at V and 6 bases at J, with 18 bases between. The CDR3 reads CASTPGYSPAEAFF. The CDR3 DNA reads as TGTGCCAGCACCCCCGGGTACTCGCCCGCTGAAGCTTTCTTT.

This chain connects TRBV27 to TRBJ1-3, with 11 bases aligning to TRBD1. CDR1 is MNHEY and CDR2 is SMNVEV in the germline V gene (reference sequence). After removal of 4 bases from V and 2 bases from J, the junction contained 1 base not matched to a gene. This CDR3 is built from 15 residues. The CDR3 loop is CASSSGQGAGNTIYF. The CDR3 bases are TGTGCCAGCAGTTCGGGACAGGGGGCTGGAAACACCATATATTTT.

CDR3 residues: CASSQATGGYEQYF. The DNA for the CDR3 is TGCGCCAGCAGCCAAGCCACAGGGGGATACGAGCAGTACTTC. The J gene is TRBJ2-7, the V gene TRBV4-1; 8 bases are shared with TRBD1. Germline assignment: CDR1 MGHRA and CDR2 YSYEKL. J gave up 4 bases and V 1 base, and 3 bases lay outside the gene matches. CDR3 length equals 14 residues.

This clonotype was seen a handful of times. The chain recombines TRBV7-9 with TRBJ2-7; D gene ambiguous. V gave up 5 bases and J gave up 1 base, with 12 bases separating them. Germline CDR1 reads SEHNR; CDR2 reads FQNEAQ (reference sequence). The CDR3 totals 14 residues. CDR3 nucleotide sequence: TGTGCCAGCAGCCTTAGTGTAGCTTCCTACGAGCAGTACTTC. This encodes CASSLSVASYEQYF.

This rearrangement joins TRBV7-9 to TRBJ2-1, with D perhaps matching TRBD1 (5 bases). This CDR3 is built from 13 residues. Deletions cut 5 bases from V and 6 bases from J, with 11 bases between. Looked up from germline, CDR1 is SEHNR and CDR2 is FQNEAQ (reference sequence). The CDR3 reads CASSLRGRNEQFF. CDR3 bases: TGTGCCAGCAGCCTAAGGGGCCGCAATGAGCAGTTCTTC.

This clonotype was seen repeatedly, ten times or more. CDR3 sequence: CSVEGGQPTTDTQYF. The CDR3 DNA follows: TGCAGCGTTGAAGGGGGACAGCCAACGACAGATACGCAGTATTTT. The chain employs TRBV29-1 and TRBJ2-3, with 7 bases fitting TRBD1. The CDR3 contains 15 residues. CDR1 is SQVTM and CDR2 is ANQGSEA in the germline V gene. V shed 1 base and J 3 bases; nucleotides not matched to a gene: 7.

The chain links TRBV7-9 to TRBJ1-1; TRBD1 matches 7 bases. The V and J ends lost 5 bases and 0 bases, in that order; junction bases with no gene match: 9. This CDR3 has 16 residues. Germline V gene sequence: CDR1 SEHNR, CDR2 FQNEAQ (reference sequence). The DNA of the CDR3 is TGTGCCAGCAGCCAGGGACAGCCCTTAATGAACACTGAAGCTTTCTTT. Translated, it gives CASSQGQPLMNTEAFF. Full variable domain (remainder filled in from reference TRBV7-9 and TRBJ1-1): DTGVSQNPRHKITKRGQNVTFRCDPISEHNRLYWYRQTLGQGPEFLTYFQNEAQLEKSRLLSDRFSAERPKGSFSTLEIQRTEQGDSAMYLCASSQGQPLMNTEAFFGQGTRLTVV.

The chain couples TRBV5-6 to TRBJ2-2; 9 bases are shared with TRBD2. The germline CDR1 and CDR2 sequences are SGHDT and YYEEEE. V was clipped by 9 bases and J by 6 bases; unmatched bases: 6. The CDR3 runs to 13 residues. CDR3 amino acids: CATAGLASGELFF. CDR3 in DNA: TGTGCCACTGCGGGACTAGCATCCGGGGAGCTGTTTTTT.

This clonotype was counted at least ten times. This chain's CDR3 is CASSFRGNSYEQYF. Here the CDR3 DNA reads TGTGCCAGCAGCTTTCGGGGAAACTCCTACGAGCAGTACTTC. The V gene is TRBV5-4, the J gene TRBJ2-7; the D gene is possibly TRBD2 (5 bases). The CDR3 spans 14 residues. Germline V CDR1 and CDR2: SGHNT, YYREEE (reference sequence). Trimming pared 2 bases from V and 0 bases from J, leaving 9 bases between.

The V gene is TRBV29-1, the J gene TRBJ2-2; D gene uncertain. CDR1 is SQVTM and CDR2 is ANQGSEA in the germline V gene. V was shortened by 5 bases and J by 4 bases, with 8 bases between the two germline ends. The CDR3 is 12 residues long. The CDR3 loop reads CSVPSATGELFF. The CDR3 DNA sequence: TGCAGCGTTCCTTCGGCCACCGGGGAGCTGTTTTTT.

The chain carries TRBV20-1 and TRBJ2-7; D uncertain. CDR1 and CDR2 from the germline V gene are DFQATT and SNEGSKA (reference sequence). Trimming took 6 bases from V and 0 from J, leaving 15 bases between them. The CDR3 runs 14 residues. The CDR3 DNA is TGCAGTGCCCGGAGTCCAGAGAGCTCCTACGAGCAGTACTTC. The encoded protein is CSARSPESSYEQYF.

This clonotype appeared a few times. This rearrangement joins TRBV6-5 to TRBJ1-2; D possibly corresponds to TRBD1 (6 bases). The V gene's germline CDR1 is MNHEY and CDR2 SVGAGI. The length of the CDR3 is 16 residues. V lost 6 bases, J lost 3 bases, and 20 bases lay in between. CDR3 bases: TGTGCCAGCAGGTCTTACCCAGGGGCAAGGGACTATGGCTACACCTTC. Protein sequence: CASRSYPGARDYGYTF.

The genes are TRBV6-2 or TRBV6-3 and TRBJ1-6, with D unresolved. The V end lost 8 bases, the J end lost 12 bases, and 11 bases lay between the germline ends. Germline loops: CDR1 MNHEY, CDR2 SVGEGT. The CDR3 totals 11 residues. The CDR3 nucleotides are TGTGCCAGCGGACTTTCGGGACCCCTCCACTTT. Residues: CASGLSGPLHF.

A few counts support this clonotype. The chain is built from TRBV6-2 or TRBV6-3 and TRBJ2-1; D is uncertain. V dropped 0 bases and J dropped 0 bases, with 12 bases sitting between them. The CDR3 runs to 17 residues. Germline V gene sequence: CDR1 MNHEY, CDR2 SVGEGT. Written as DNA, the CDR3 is TGTGCCAGCAGTTACTCGAGCCCGGCGAGCTCCTACAATGAGCAGTTCTTC. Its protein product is CASSYSSPASSYNEQFF.

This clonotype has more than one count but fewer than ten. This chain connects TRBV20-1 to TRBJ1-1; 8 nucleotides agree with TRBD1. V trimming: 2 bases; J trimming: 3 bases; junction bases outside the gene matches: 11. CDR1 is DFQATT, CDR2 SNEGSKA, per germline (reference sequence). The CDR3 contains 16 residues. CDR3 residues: CSARWQGAIRDTEAFF. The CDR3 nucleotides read TGCAGTGCTAGATGGCAGGGGGCAATCCGGGACACTGAAGCTTTCTTT.

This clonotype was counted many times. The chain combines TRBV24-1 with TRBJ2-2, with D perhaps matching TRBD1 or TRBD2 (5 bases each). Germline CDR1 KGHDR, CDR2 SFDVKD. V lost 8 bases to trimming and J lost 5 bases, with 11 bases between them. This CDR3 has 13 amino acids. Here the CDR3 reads CATNQGRTGELFF. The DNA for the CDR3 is TGTGCCACCAACCAGGGACGGACCGGGGAGCTGTTTTTT.

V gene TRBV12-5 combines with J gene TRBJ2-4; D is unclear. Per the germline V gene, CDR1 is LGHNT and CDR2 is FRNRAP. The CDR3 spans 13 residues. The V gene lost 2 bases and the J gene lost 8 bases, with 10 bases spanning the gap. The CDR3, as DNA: TGTGCTAGTGGTTTGCAGGTAATGGACATTCAGTACTTC. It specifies CASGLQVMDIQYF.

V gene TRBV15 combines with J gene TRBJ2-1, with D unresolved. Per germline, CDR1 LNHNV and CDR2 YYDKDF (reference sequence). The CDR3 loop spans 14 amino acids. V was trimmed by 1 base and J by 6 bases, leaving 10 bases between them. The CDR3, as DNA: TGTGCCACCAGCAGAGGAGCTAGTCCCAATGAGCAGTTCTTC. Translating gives CATSRGASPNEQFF.

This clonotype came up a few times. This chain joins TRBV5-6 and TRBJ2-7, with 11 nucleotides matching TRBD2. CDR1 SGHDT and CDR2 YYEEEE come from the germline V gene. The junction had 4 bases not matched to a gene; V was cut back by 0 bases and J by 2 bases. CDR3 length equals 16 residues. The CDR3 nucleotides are TGTGCCAGCAGCTTGGCGGCTAGCGGGGGGACCTACGAGCAGTACTTC. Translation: CASSLAASGGTYEQYF.

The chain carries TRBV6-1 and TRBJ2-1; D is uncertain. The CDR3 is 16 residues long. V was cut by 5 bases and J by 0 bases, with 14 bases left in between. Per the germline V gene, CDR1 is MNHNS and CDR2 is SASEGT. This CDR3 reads CASSSLDSSSYNEQFF. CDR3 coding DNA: TGTGCCAGCAGTTCCCTAGACTCTAGCTCCTACAATGAGCAGTTCTTC.

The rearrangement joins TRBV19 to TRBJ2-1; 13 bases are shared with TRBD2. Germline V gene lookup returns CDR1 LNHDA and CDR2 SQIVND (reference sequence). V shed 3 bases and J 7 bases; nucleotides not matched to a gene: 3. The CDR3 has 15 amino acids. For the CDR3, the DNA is TGTGCCAGTAGTATCCCGACTAGCGGGGGGAATGAGCAGTTCTTC. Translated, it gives CASSIPTSGGNEQFF.

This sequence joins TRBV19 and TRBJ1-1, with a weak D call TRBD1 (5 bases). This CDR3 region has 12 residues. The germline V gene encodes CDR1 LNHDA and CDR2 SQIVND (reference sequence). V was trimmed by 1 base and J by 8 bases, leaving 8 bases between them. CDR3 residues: CASSIGGIEAFF. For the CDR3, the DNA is TGTGCCAGTAGTATAGGGGGGATCGAAGCTTTCTTT.

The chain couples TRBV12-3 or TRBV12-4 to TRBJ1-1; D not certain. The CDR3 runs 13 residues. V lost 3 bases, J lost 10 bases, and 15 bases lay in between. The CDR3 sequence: CASSFQSQWGAFF. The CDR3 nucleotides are TGTGCCAGCAGTTTTCAATCTCAGTGGGGAGCTTTCTTT.

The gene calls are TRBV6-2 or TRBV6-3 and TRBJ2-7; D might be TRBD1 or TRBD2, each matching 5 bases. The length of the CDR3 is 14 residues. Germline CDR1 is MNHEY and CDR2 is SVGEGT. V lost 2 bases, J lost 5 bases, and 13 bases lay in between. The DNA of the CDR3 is TGTGCCAGCAGTTACGTCGGCAGGGAGAACGAGCAGTACTTC. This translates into CASSYVGRENEQYF.